Listed here are 9 T cell receptor beta chains from one sample, sequenced in a study of regulatory T cells in long-lasting Graves disease. As for time point: newly diagnosed GD, antithyroid drugs for less than 3 months. PBMCs were the source of the RNA used for TCR sequencing. Both iRepertoire HTBI primers and Arm-PCR of CDR3 regions were used to build the TCR beta libraries. TCRdb used MiXCR to reprocess the multiplex PCR reads, holding one entry per CDR3 protein. The sample yields roughly 400,000 distinct CDR3 sequences, around 16% seen once. These data were also reused for a study on T cells in Graves' hyperthyroidism and ophthalmopathy.

The sequencing used peripheral blood mononuclear cells (PBMCs), collected at new diagnosis, from a patient treated with antithyroid drugs. The source is a woman aged 40 to 49 with Graves disease.

This clonotype was seen repeatedly, ten times or more. The chain carries TRBV6-9 and TRBJ2-5; D remains ambiguous. Germline CDR1 reads MNHGY; CDR2 reads SVAAGI. There are 16 residues in the CDR3. V lost 3 bases and J 5 bases, leaving 19 bases between the germline ends. The CDR3 DNA reads as TGTGCCAGCAGTTACGCCCAGCTAGGAGAGTGGGAGACCCAGTACTTC. Translating it yields CASSYAQLGEWETQYF.

This clonotype was found many times. The chain couples TRBV19 to TRBJ1-1; D is ambiguous. This CDR3 is 13 amino acids long. Between the trimmed V and J ends, which lost 4 bases and 3 bases, there was a span of 9 bases. Germline V CDR1 and CDR2: LNHDA, SQIVND (reference sequence). The CDR3 nucleotides read TGTGCCAGTAGTACCGGGAGGGACACTGAAGCTTTCTTT. Its translation: CASSTGRDTEAFF.

This clonotype was counted at least ten times. This chain joins TRBV27 and TRBJ2-7; a weak D match, TRBD2 (6 bases). Deletions cut 2 bases from V and 3 bases from J, with 11 bases between. The V gene's germline CDR1 is MNHEY and CDR2 SMNVEV (reference sequence). The CDR3 spans 14 residues. The CDR3 coding sequence is TGTGCCAGCAGTTTACGTAGGGGAGGCTACGAGCAGTACTTC. Encoded protein: CASSLRRGGYEQYF.

The chain combines TRBV20-1 with TRBJ2-2; D unclear. The germline V and J ends were trimmed by 0 bases and 0 bases, with 5 bases remaining between them. The CDR3 is 14 residues long. Germline CDR1 is DFQATT and CDR2 is SNEGSKA (reference sequence). The CDR3 nucleotides read TGCAGTGCTAGAGATCTACCGAACACCGGGGAGCTGTTTTTT. This codes for CSARDLPNTGELFF.

The CDR3 coding sequence is TGTGCCAGCACCCAACAGGGGCGAGGCAATCAGCCCCAGCATTTT. Amino acid sequence: CASTQQGRGNQPQHF. This chain connects TRBV6-2 or TRBV6-3 to TRBJ1-5, with TRBD1 identical over 7 bases. The germline CDR1 and CDR2 sequences are MNHEY and SVGEGT. The J segment lost 2 bases and the V segment lost 7 bases, leaving 8 bases of the junction unmatched. The CDR3 contains 15 residues.

At least ten counts were recorded for this clonotype. The rearrangement uses TRBV28 and TRBJ2-7; 8 nucleotides match TRBD1. With V trimmed by 5 bases and J by 2 bases, 5 bases remained unmatched. Looked up from germline, CDR1 is MDHEN and CDR2 is SYDVKM. The CDR3 has 14 residues. The CDR3 loop is CASSIDRGPYEQYF. The CDR3 coding sequence is TGTGCCAGCAGTATTGACAGGGGTCCCTACGAGCAGTACTTC.

This clonotype was observed at least ten times. This chain uses TRBV30 with TRBJ1-4, with a weak D call TRBD1 (5 bases). Germline V gene data show CDR1 as GTSNPN and CDR2 as SVGIG (reference sequence). The CDR3 sequence is 14 residues long. Trimming shortened V by 2 bases and J by 8 bases, and 15 bases separated the two germline ends. DNA of the CDR3: TGTGCCTGGAGTCCAATTGGGGGATCCGAAAAACTGTTTTTT. It translates to CAWSPIGGSEKLFF.

The sample holds a few counts of this clonotype. CDR3 DNA: TGCGCCAGCAGCCACGACAGGGGGGGATATGGCTACACCTTC. It codes for CASSHDRGGYGYTF. V is TRBV4-3 and J is TRBJ1-2, with 9 bases aligning to TRBD1. Germline V lookup: CDR1 LGHNA, CDR2 YSLEER. The CDR3 is made up of 14 amino acids. The J segment lost 5 bases and the V segment lost 3 bases, leaving 4 bases of the junction unmatched.

This clonotype was seen ten or more times. The chain is built from TRBV7-6 and TRBJ2-1; the D is unclear. The CDR3 has 12 residues. Per germline, CDR1 SGHVS and CDR2 FNYEAQ. The ends were cut back, 2 bases at V and 8 bases at J, with 7 bases in the middle. CDR3 DNA: TGTGCCAGCAGCTTAAATGCGGATGAGCAGTTCTTC. This gives the protein CASSLNADEQFF.